These 29 T cell receptor beta chains share one sample of origin, sequenced in a study. Amplification of TRBV12-4/TRBJ1-2 clonotypes used adaptor-ligated barcode primers. TCRdb reanalysed the multiplex PCR reads using MiXCR and keeps one entry per CDR3 protein. This sample has approximately 1,200 distinct CDR3 sequences; roughly 20% occur once, and the top ten carry 5.5% to 7%. The sorted Tregs were CD4+CD25+CD127-/low cells. The sample was Tregs sorted from blood. These receptors came from a female donor with breast cancer.

This clonotype is classed as medium-sized. The chain is built from TRBV12-3 or TRBV12-4 and TRBJ1-2, with D perhaps TRBD1 (5 bases). Trimming left V 4 bases short and J 8 bases short, with 8 bases between. The CDR3 is made up of 11 amino acids. The CDR3 spells CASSSRVGYTF. Here the CDR3 DNA reads TGTGCCAGCAGTTCCAGGGTCGGCTACACCTTC.

This clonotype was observed at least ten times. The genes are TRBV12-3 or TRBV12-4 and TRBJ1-2; D is ambiguous. V was shortened by 5 bases and J by 6 bases, with 10 bases between the two germline ends. This CDR3 is built from 12 residues. For the CDR3, the DNA is TGTGCCAGCAGTCCCGGGAGGGATGGCTACACCTTC. Encoded protein: CASSPGRDGYTF.

This clonotype is judged large (0.1 to 1%). V is TRBV12-3 or TRBV12-4 and J is TRBJ1-2, with D tentatively TRBD1 (6 bases). V was cut by 7 bases and J by 1 base, with 10 bases left in between. This CDR3 is built from 13 residues. The CDR3 spells CASTMGHNYGYTF. CDR3 nucleotides: TGTGCCAGCACCATGGGACATAACTATGGCTACACCTTC.

The J gene is TRBJ1-2, the V gene TRBV12-3 or TRBV12-4; D is perhaps TRBD1 (6 bases). V was clipped by 5 bases and J by 4 bases, with 8 bases between them. The CDR3 is made up of 12 amino acids. The CDR3 sequence: CASSRDIYGYTF. CDR3 sequence (DNA): TGTGCCAGCAGTAGGGACATCTATGGCTACACCTTC.

This clonotype occurred a few times. The V call is TRBV12-3 or TRBV12-4, the J call TRBJ1-2; 7 bases agree with TRBD1. V dropped 6 bases and J dropped 8; count of bases not matched to a gene: 6. The CDR3 has 12 amino acids. This CDR3 is CASSHRGRGYTF. The CDR3 nucleotides read TGTGCCAGCAGCCACAGGGGTAGGGGCTACACCTTC.

By share of the sample, this clonotype is large. The genes are TRBV12-3 or TRBV12-4 and TRBJ1-2, with D possibly TRBD1 on 5 matching bases. The CDR3 length is 12 residues. With 1 base removed from V and 8 bases from J, the gap between germline ends came to 8 bases. The CDR3 DNA is TGTGCCAGCAGTTTAGTAGGGGTCGGCTACACCTTC. This sequence encodes CASSLVGVGYTF.

CDR3 DNA: TGTGCCAGCAGTTCTCCGGGACCCGAAAGATATGGCTACACCTTC. It translates to CASSSPGPERYGYTF. This rearrangement joins TRBV12-3 or TRBV12-4 to TRBJ1-2; D is possibly TRBD1 (5 bases). V was pared by 4 bases and J by 5 bases, with 17 bases between. This CDR3 contains 15 residues.

This clonotype is classed as large (0.1 to 1%). The chain recombines TRBV12-3 or TRBV12-4 with TRBJ1-2, with D possibly being TRBD1 (6 bases). Trimming removed 6 bases at V and 7 bases at J, with 12 bases between. The CDR3 runs 12 residues. The CDR3 coding sequence is TGTGCCAGCAGCCTCCGGGACATTGGCTACACCTTC. As protein: CASSLRDIGYTF.

This clonotype is classed as large. The chain joins TRBV12-3 or TRBV12-4 to TRBJ1-2, with D uncertain. Trimming cost V 6 bases and J 8 bases, with 16 bases left between them. This CDR3 comprises 13 residues. CDR3 in amino acids: CASSGRETVGYTF. The CDR3 coding sequence is TGTGCCAGCAGCGGCCGGGAGACGGTCGGCTACACCTTC.

The chain recombines TRBV12-3 or TRBV12-4 with TRBJ1-2, with D tentatively TRBD1 (6 bases). Trimming removed 4 bases at V and 4 bases at J, with 10 bases between. CDR3 length: 13 amino acids. The CDR3 DNA sequence: TGTGCCAGCAGTTCGACAGGCTTCTATGGCTACACCTTC. It encodes CASSSTGFYGYTF.

This clonotype has a single count. V and J are TRBV12-3 or TRBV12-4 and TRBJ1-2; 7 nucleotides align to TRBD1. Trimming took 6 bases from V and 7 from J; bases not matched to a gene: 11. The CDR3 is 14 amino acids. The DNA for the CDR3 is TGTGCCAGCAGCGACCCCGGGACAGCAGTTGGCTACACCTTC. Translating gives CASSDPGTAVGYTF.

This clonotype is judged large. This chain joins TRBV12-3 or TRBV12-4 and TRBJ1-2; possible D gene TRBD1, 5 bases. V gave up 3 bases and J gave up 1 base, with 12 bases separating them. CDR3 length: 15 residues. The CDR3 loop reads CASSLRQGVNYGYTF. Here the CDR3 DNA reads TGTGCCAGCAGTTTGAGGCAGGGCGTTAACTATGGCTACACCTTC.

The V call is TRBV12-3 or TRBV12-4, the J call TRBJ1-2; no definite D call. The germline V and J ends were trimmed by 2 bases and 7 bases, with 11 bases remaining between them. This CDR3 contains 13 residues. The CDR3 DNA follows: TGTGCCAGCAGTTTACGGTTCGGAAGTGGCTACACCTTC. Protein sequence: CASSLRFGSGYTF.

This clonotype is large (0.1 to 1%). The J gene is TRBJ1-2, the V gene TRBV12-3 or TRBV12-4; 8 nucleotides match TRBD1. The CDR3 has 14 residues. V trimming: 5 bases; J trimming: 4 bases; junction bases outside the gene matches: 6. The CDR3 sequence: CASSPGQGGYGYTF. CDR3 DNA sequence: TGTGCCAGCAGTCCAGGACAGGGAGGCTATGGCTACACCTTC.

In this sample, this clonotype is medium-sized. The chain carries TRBV12-3 or TRBV12-4 and TRBJ1-2; D gene unclear. Trimming took 3 bases from V and 5 from J, leaving 7 bases between them. The CDR3 runs 12 residues. The CDR3 region is CASSLLDYGYTF. In nucleotides, the CDR3 is TGTGCCAGCAGTTTGCTTGATTATGGCTACACCTTC.

The chain has TRBV12-3 or TRBV12-4 and TRBJ1-2; D is ambiguous. V lost 0 bases and J lost 4, with 3 bases in between. CDR3 size: 12 residues. CDR3 sequence: CASSLAVYGYTF. The CDR3 coding sequence is TGTGCCAGCAGTTTAGCGGTCTATGGCTACACCTTC.

By share, this clonotype ranks as large. The rearrangement links TRBV12-3 or TRBV12-4 to TRBJ1-2; the D gene is possibly TRBD1 (5 bases). V lost 2 bases and J 3 bases, leaving 13 bases between the germline ends. There are 15 residues in the CDR3. The CDR3 region has the DNA TGTGCCAGCAGTTTATTCTTCAGGGCCGACTATGGCTACACCTTC. Translation gives CASSLFFRADYGYTF.

This clonotype rates as large. The gene calls are TRBV12-3 or TRBV12-4 and TRBJ1-2, with 7 bases identical to TRBD1. This CDR3 has 15 amino acids. V shed 6 bases, J shed 0 bases, and the junction held 7 bases outside the gene matches. This chain's CDR3 is CASRPRQGANYGYTF. The CDR3 region has the DNA TGTGCCAGCAGACCGAGACAGGGCGCTAACTATGGCTACACCTTC.

By share of the sample, this clonotype is medium-sized. The junction shows a germline mismatch at one end, possibly a read error. V gene TRBV12-3 or TRBV12-4 combines with J gene TRBJ1-2; perhaps TRBD1 as D (6 bases). CDR3 length equals 9 residues. CDR3 nucleotides: TGTGCCAGCAGTCAGGGGAAGAACTTC. Protein: CASSQGKNF.

By sample share, this clonotype is large. The chain links TRBV12-3 or TRBV12-4 to TRBJ1-2, with 8 bases identical to TRBD1. This CDR3 region has 13 residues. J gave up 7 bases and V 6 bases, and 7 bases lay outside the gene matches. CDR3 sequence (DNA): TGTGCCAGCAGGCTCGGACAGGGAGGTGGCTACACCTTC. It translates to CASRLGQGGGYTF.

In its sample, this clonotype ranks as medium-sized. The chain links TRBV12-3 or TRBV12-4 to TRBJ1-2; no firm D call. Trimming left V 1 base short and J 2 bases short, with 5 bases between. The CDR3 length is 13 residues. The CDR3 DNA sequence: TGTGCCAGCAGTTTAGGGATGAACTATGGCTACACCTTC. Translating gives CASSLGMNYGYTF.

In this sample, this clonotype is medium-sized. The chain combines TRBV12-3 or TRBV12-4 with TRBJ1-2; 8 bases line up with TRBD1. The CDR3 is made up of 14 amino acids. Trimming removed 5 bases from V and 2 bases from J; junction bases left unmatched: 4. CDR3 coding DNA: TGTGCCAGCAGTAAGACAGGGGCAAACTATGGCTACACCTTC. Translated, it gives CASSKTGANYGYTF.

The chain couples TRBV12-3 or TRBV12-4 to TRBJ1-2; D may be TRBD1 (6 bases). The CDR3 consists of 13 residues. V shed 5 bases and J shed 8 bases, with 15 bases lying between them. CDR3: CASSPGPGEGYTF. In DNA, the CDR3 is TGTGCCAGCAGTCCCGGACCAGGGGAAGGCTACACCTTC.

In its sample, this clonotype was seen many times. A much larger clone lies a single base off, so this may be a read error. The chain has TRBV12-3 or TRBV12-4 and TRBJ1-2; TRBD1 is a possible D gene (5 bases). With 2 bases removed from V and 2 bases from J, the gap between germline ends came to 6 bases. This CDR3 has 13 residues. Here the CDR3 reads CASSLQGNYGYTF. The CDR3 nucleotides are TGTGCCAGCAGTTTACAGGGAAACTATGGCTACACCTTC.

The V and J genes are TRBV12-3 or TRBV12-4 and TRBJ1-2; tentative D call: TRBD1 (5 bases). Trimming took 0 bases from V and 8 from J, leaving 13 bases between them. This CDR3 comprises 14 residues. CDR3 sequence (DNA): TGTGCCAGCAGTTTAGCGCGGCAGGGTGGCGGCTACACCTTC. It is translated as CASSLARQGGGYTF.

This clonotype is classed as medium-sized. The chain is built from TRBV12-3 or TRBV12-4 and TRBJ1-2, with 8 bases that match TRBD1. Trimming at V came to 5 bases and at J to 8 bases, leaving 7 bases not matched to a gene. The CDR3 is made up of 13 amino acids. In DNA, the CDR3 is TGTGCCAGCAGTACATCCGGGACAGGCGGCTACACCTTC. It codes for CASSTSGTGGYTF.

In its sample, this clonotype ranks as medium-sized. CDR3 sequence reads: CASSSGTNYGYTF. The CDR3 bases are TGTGCCAGCAGTTCCGGCACTAACTATGGCTACACCTTC. The V gene is TRBV12-3 or TRBV12-4, the J gene TRBJ1-2; D is unresolved. The CDR3 spans 13 residues. The ends were cut back, 4 bases at V and 0 bases at J, with 6 bases in the middle.

This clonotype is medium-sized (0.01 to 0.1%) within its sample. J is TRBJ1-2 and V is TRBV12-3 or TRBV12-4; 7 nucleotides align to TRBD1. V lost 6 bases and J lost 8; bases outside the gene matches: 9. This CDR3 is 13 amino acids long. CDR3 loop: CASSPDRDYGYTF. CDR3 DNA: TGTGCCAGCAGCCCAGACAGGGATTACGGCTACACCTTC.

This clonotype is deemed medium-sized. CDR3 protein: CASSLDGRNGYTF. CDR3 in DNA: TGTGCCAGCAGTTTAGACGGTCGGAATGGCTACACCTTC. The V gene is TRBV12-3 or TRBV12-4, the J gene TRBJ1-2; D is unclear. V lost 1 base and J 6 bases, leaving 9 bases between the germline ends. This CDR3 is built from 13 residues.